The TCR beta chain described here comes from a study of CXCR3-negative and CXCR3-positive naive CD8 T cells. Of note for this clonotype: The antigen remains undetermined.

Study-wide results and limits: Both naive subsets, CXCR3-negative and CXCR3-positive, displayed similar TRBV-TRBJ usage, unlike memory cells. Fresh PBMCs served for most assays, and CXCR3 expression fell partially after cryopreservation. When CXCR3-positive naive cells were set against CXCR3-negative naive cells, the former had more hydrophobic TRB CDR3s. Each naive subset displayed comparably high diversity, whereas memory CD8+ cells displayed much lower diversity.

CDR3 length: 13 amino acids. Germline values: CDR1 SQVTM, CDR2 ANQGSEA. The libraries of TRB cDNA were prepared using 5' RACE with UMI labels. TCRdb reprocessed the 5' RACE reads; each CDR3 protein has one entry and no DNA is given. There are some 53,000 distinct CDR3 sequences in the sample, with around 0.6% held by the top ten. The sequenced sample consisted of naive CXCR3+ CD8+ T cells from blood. Stated subset: CD45RO-CCR7+CD27+CD95- naive CD8+ T cells expressing CXCR3 (TNR3+). The V and J genes are TRBV29-1 and TRBJ2-5; TCRdb's assignment of TRBD2 cannot be checked, as there is no DNA. This receptor was identified in a human donor in good health. Some clones in this sample may be carry-over from other donors' samples. The CDR3 protein is CSVEVEGWETQYF.